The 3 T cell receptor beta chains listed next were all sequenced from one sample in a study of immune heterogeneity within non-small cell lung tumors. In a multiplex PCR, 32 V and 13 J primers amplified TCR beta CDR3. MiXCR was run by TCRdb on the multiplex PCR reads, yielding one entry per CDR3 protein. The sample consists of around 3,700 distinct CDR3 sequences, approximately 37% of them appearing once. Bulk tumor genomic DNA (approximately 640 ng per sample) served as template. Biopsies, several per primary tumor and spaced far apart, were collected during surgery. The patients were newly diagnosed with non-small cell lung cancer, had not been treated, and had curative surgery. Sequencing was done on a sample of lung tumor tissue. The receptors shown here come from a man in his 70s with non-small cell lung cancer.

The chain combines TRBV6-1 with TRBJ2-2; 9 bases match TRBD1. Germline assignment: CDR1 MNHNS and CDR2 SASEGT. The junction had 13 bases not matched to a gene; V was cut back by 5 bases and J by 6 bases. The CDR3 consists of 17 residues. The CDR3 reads CASSSTAGTGPAGELFF. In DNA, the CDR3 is TGTGCCAGCAGTTCAACAGCCGGGACAGGGCCCGCCGGGGAGCTGTTTTTT.

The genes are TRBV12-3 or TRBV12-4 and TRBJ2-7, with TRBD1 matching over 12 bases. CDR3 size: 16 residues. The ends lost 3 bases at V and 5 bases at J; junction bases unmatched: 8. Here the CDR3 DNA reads TGTGCCAGCAGTTTTTATGCCGGGACAGGGGGCAACGAGCAGTACTTC. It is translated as CASSFYAGTGGNEQYF.

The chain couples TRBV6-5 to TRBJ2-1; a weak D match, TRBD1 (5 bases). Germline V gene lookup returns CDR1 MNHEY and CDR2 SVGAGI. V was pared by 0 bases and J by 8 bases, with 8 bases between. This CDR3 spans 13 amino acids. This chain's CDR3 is CASSYSGVDEQFF. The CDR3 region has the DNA TGTGCCAGCAGTTACTCAGGGGTGGATGAGCAGTTCTTC.